This T cell receptor (beta chain) was sequenced for a study of cytomegalovirus exposure and HLA in healthy donors. For the study at large: Around 78 million unique TCRs, all from HLA-typed donors, were included in an early release of the data.

PCR employed 60 Vbeta and 13 Jbeta primers. Clones were sequenced by immunoSEQ multiplex PCR, and TCRdb holds only the in-frame ones, with some missing. The table has some 150,000 clones, 64% seen once. Overall study results and limits: TCR beta chain V- and J-gene trimming was linked, in a later analysis, to a missense variant in DCLRE1C. According to an earlier analysis, most TCR beta V segments yielded productive rearrangements about 87% or about 30% of the time.

There are 18 residues in the CDR3. Germline V lookup: CDR1 MGHRA, CDR2 YSYEKL. After removal of 3 bases from V and 4 bases from J, the junction contained 11 bases not matched to a gene. Worth noting for this clone: The antigen is unknown.

The TCR was taken from a woman aged 25 to 39 in good health and CMV-seropositive. Sequencing was done on a sample of PBMCs. The rearrangement joins TRBV4-1 to TRBJ2-5, with 13 nucleotides matching TRBD2. The CDR3 nucleotides read TGCGCCAGCAGCCAGGGAGGACTAGCGGGAGCTTTGGGAGAGACCCAGTACTTC. It encodes CASSQGGLAGALGETQYF.